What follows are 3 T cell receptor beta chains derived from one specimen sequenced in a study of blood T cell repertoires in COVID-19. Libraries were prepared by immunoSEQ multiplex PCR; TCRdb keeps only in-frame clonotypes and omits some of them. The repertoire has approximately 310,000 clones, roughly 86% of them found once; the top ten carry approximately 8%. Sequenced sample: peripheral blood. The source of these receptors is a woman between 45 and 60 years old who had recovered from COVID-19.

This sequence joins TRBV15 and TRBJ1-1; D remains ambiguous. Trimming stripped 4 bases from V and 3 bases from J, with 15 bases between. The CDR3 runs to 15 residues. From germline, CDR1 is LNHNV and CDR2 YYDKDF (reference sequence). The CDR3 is CATSTTYSSDTEAFF. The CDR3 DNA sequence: TGTGCCACCAGCACCACCTACTCCTCGGACACTGAAGCTTTCTTT.

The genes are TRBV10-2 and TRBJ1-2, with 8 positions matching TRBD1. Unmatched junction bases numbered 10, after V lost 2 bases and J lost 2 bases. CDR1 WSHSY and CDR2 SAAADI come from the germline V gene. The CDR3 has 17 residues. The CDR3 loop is CASSEPNRGGRNYGYTF. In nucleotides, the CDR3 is TGCGCCAGCAGTGAGCCGAACAGGGGGGGGCGGAACTATGGCTACACCTTC.

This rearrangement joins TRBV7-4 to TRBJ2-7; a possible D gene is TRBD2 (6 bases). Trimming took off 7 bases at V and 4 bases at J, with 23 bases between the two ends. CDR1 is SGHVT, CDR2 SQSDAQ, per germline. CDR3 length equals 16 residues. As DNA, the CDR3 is TGTGCCAGCAACACACTCGGGGTGGAGGGCGCGTACGAGCAGTACTTC. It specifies CASNTLGVEGAYEQYF.